This is a list of T cell receptor beta chains from one sample in a study of Graves' ophthalmopathy and Graves' hyperthyroidism. TCRdb passed the multiplex PCR reads through MiXCR, listing each CDR3 protein once. The sample lists around 1.1 million distinct CDR3 sequences, 36% occurring once. Material for sequencing was peripheral blood or thyroid tissue (not recorded which). The source of these receptors is an adult man with Graves' hyperthyroidism. Each CDR3 is given with its conserved first and last residue. A D gene is named only where the DNA matches it firmly. Only some rows state a clone size, as once, few, many or a class for expanded clones.

.,TRBV7-2,TRBJ1-6,many,CASRPDSSSYNSPLHF,TGTGCCAGCAGACCGGACAGTTCCTCCTATAATTCACCCCTCCACTTT
.,TRBV14,TRBJ2-5,.,CASGHKGTQYF,TGCGCCAGCGGACACAAAGGGACCCAGTACTTC
.,TRBV10-3,TRBJ2-6,.,CAIKEQVSGANVLTF,TGTGCCATCAAAGAACAGGTTTCTGGGGCCAACGTCCTGACTTTC
TRBD1,TRBV4-1,TRBJ1-2,few,CASRFGPRGLGYGYTF,TGCGCCAGCAGGTTCGGACCCAGGGGGCTCGGCTATGGCTACACCTTC
.,TRBV6-6,TRBJ2-5,.,CASSSSRGTNQETQYF,TGTGCCAGCAGTTCCAGCCGGGGGACGAATCAAGAGACCCAGTACTTC
TRBD1,TRBV29-1,TRBJ2-7,.,CSVQGSYGYTYEQYF,TGCAGCGTACAGGGGAGCTATGGCTACACCTACGAGCAGTACTTC
.,TRBV7-8,TRBJ2-7,many,CASSLTLVVEQYF,TGTGCCAGCAGCTTAACCCTAGTTGTCGAGCAGTACTTC
.,TRBV19,TRBJ2-6,many,CASSLQLSGANVLTF,TGTGCCAGTAGTCTGCAGCTCTCTGGGGCCAACGTCCTGACTTTC
TRBD2,TRBV7-2,TRBJ2-7,.,CASSPPSGRTGDEQYF,TGTGCCAGCAGCCCTCCTAGCGGGAGGACAGGGGACGAGCAGTACTTC
.,TRBV7-2,TRBJ2-2,few,CASSPGLTTGELFF,TGTGCCAGCAGCCCGGGACTGACCACCGGGGAGCTGTTTTTT
TRBD2,TRBV11-2,TRBJ2-5,.,CASSLDFPLTSGRPKTQYF,TGTGCCAGCAGCTTAGATTTCCCCTTGACTAGCGGGAGGCCGAAGACCCAGTACTTC
.,TRBV5-1,TRBJ1-3,.,CASSQLQGAGNTIYF,TGCGCCAGCAGTCAACTCCAGGGAGCGGGAAACACCATATATTTT
.,TRBV15,TRBJ1-2,many,CATSRGGGDPYGYTF,TGTGCCACCAGCAGAGGGGGAGGGGATCCCTATGGCTACACCTTC
.,TRBV30,TRBJ2-5,.,CAWSTSSQETQYF,TGTGCCTGGAGCACTAGCAGTCAAGAGACCCAGTACTTC
.,TRBV24-1,TRBJ2-4,.,CATSDLGPAQYF,TGTGCCACCAGTGATTTGGGGCCGGCCCAGTACTTC
.,TRBV20-1,TRBJ1-1,few,CSARDSSKSEAFF,TGCAGTGCTAGAGACAGCAGTAAATCCGAAGCTTTCTTT
TRBD2,TRBV7-2,TRBJ2-7,many,CASSDGLAGVAYEQYF,TGTGCCAGCAGCGATGGACTAGCGGGGGTAGCCTACGAGCAGTACTTC
.,TRBV20-1,TRBJ2-7,many,CSARDPGTVYEQYF,TGCAGTGCTAGAGACCCGGGGACCGTTTACGAGCAGTACTTC
.,TRBV4-3,TRBJ1-1,many,CASSQPGTGTEAFF,TGCGCCAGCAGCCAACCCGGGACGGGGACTGAAGCTTTCTTT
.,TRBV10-2,TRBJ2-5,few,CASSAGTEAFGTQYF,TGTGCCAGCAGTGCTGGGACGGAGGCTTTTGGGACCCAGTACTTC
.,TRBV5-8,TRBJ2-2,many,CASSTSSGAGELFF,TGTGCCAGCAGCACATCCTCGGGGGCCGGGGAGCTGTTTTTT
TRBD1,TRBV12-3/TRBV12-4,TRBJ1-2,.,CASSSRAGTAGNTF,TGTGCCAGCAGTTCCCGAGCCGGGACAGCAGGAAACACCTTC
TRBD1,TRBV20-1,TRBJ1-4,.,CSARAPLTGTLFF,TGCAGTGCTAGAGCCCCCCTGACAGGGACACTGTTTTTT
TRBD2,TRBV25-1,TRBJ2-3,.,CASSELAGETDTQYF,TGTGCCAGCAGTGAATTAGCGGGAGAGACAGATACGCAGTATTTT
TRBD2,TRBV7-2,TRBJ2-5,many,CASSSRPGLAGETQYF,TGTGCCAGCAGCTCACGCCCGGGACTAGCGGGGGAGACCCAGTACTTC
.,TRBV7-4,TRBJ1-2,.,CASSHPKVGYGYTF,TGTGCCAGCAGCCACCCTAAGGTGGGCTATGGCTACACCTTC
TRBD1,TRBV7-2,TRBJ1-5,many,CASSLARGGVQPQHF,TGTGCCAGCAGCTTAGCTCGAGGGGGCGTACAGCCCCAGCATTTT
.,TRBV19,TRBJ2-7,many,CASSIGAGRYEQYF,TGTGCCAGTAGTATTGGGGCAGGGCGCTACGAGCAGTACTTC
TRBD1,TRBV9,TRBJ1-6,many,CASAKTGDYNSPLHF,TGTGCCAGCGCAAAGACAGGGGACTATAATTCACCCCTCCACTTT
.,TRBV10-3,TRBJ1-5,.,CASSYFRAGRGTSQPQHF,TGTGCCAGCAGTTACTTCAGGGCAGGAAGGGGGACTAGTCAGCCCCAGCATTTT
TRBD1,TRBV7-8,TRBJ1-6,.,CASRSGTGTDSPLHF,TGTGCCAGCAGGTCTGGGACAGGGACAGATTCACCCCTCCACTTT
TRBD1,TRBV30,TRBJ1-6,.,CAWSLNVGTVNSPLHF,TGTGCCTGGAGTCTTAACGTAGGGACAGTGAATTCACCCCTCCACTTT
.,TRBV7-9,TRBJ2-5,many,CASSQGGAVQETQYF,TGTGCCAGCAGCCAAGGGGGGGCAGTGCAAGAGACCCAGTACTTC
.,TRBV6-6,TRBJ1-5,.,CASSYGGSRNQPQHF,TGTGCCAGCAGTTACGGGGGTTCTCGCAATCAGCCCCAGCATTTT
TRBD2,TRBV6-2/TRBV6-3,TRBJ2-7,few,CASLNSGAYEQYF,TGTGCCAGCCTTAATAGCGGGGCCTACGAGCAGTACTTC
.,TRBV25-1,TRBJ2-5,.,CASSELDQETQYF,TGTGCCAGCAGTGAATTAGACCAAGAGACCCAGTACTTC
TRBD1,TRBV5-1,TRBJ2-7,many,CASSAGQGAGSSEQYF,TGCGCCAGCAGCGCCGGACAGGGGGCGGGCAGTAGCGAGCAGTACTTC
.,TRBV19,TRBJ1-5,many,CASTDRPRDQPQHF,TGTGCCAGTACCGACAGACCGAGGGATCAGCCCCAGCATTTT
TRBD1,TRBV7-9,TRBJ1-1,many,CASSYALPGTGMNTEAFF,TGTGCCAGCAGTTACGCCCTGCCAGGGACAGGAATGAACACTGAAGCTTTCTTT
.,TRBV28,TRBJ2-2,.,CASSRIQANTGELFF,TGTGCCAGCAGCCGAATACAGGCGAACACCGGGGAGCTGTTTTTT
.,TRBV11-2,TRBJ1-6,many,CASSLNSDSPLHF,TGTGCCAGCAGCTTAAACAGTGATTCACCCCTCCACTTT
.,TRBV29-1,TRBJ2-7,few,CSVGTAFEQYF,TGCAGCGTTGGGACAGCTTTCGAGCAGTACTTC
.,TRBV2,TRBJ2-7,many,CASSDETPPSSEQYF,TGTGCCAGCAGTGATGAGACTCCCCCTTCGAGCGAGCAGTACTTC
.,TRBV6-5,TRBJ1-2,many,CASSYSLQGSPNYGYTF,TGTGCCAGCAGTTACTCCCTACAGGGTTCGCCTAACTATGGCTACACCTTC